The rows below give T cell receptor beta chains drawn from one sample of a study of Graves' ophthalmopathy and Graves' hyperthyroidism. TCRdb passed the multiplex PCR reads through MiXCR, listing each CDR3 protein once. This table holds about 700,000 distinct CDR3 sequences, roughly two fifths found once. The sequenced material came from peripheral blood. Receptors originate from an adult man with Graves' ophthalmopathy. The CDR3 runs from the conserved cysteine through the conserved F or W.

j_call | v_call | cdr3_aa
TRBJ1-4 | TRBV7-9 | CASSLGQGWEKLFF
TRBJ2-2 | TRBV10-3 | CATNPDRGRGELFF
TRBJ2-2 | TRBV25-1 | CASSEVSWGAGKLFF
TRBJ1-2 | TRBV25-1 | CASGEGYTF
TRBJ2-5 | TRBV24-1 | CASHREAEEETQYF
TRBJ1-1 | TRBV11-2 | CASSPVTPSTEAFF
TRBJ2-7 | TRBV7-2 | CASSFLQSEQYF
TRBJ1-6 | TRBV20-1 | CSAQFDYRGWNSPLHF
TRBJ2-2 | TRBV7-6 | CASSLGTVITGELFF
TRBJ1-5 | TRBV11-2 | CASSQRDRGPGQPQHF